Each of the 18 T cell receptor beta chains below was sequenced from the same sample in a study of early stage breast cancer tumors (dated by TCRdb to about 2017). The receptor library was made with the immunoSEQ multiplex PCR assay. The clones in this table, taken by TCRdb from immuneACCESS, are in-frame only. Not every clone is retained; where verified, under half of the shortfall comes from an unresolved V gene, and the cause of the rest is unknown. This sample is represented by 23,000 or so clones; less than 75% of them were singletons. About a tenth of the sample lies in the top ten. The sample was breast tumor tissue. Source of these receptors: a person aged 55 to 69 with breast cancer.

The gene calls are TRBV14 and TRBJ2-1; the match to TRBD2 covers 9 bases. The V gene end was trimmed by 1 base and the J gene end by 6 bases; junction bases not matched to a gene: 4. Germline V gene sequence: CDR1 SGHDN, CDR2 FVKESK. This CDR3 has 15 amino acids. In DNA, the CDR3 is TGTGCCAGCAGCCAAGGGGGACTAGCTGGCAATGAGCAGTTCTTC. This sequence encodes CASSQGGLAGNEQFF.

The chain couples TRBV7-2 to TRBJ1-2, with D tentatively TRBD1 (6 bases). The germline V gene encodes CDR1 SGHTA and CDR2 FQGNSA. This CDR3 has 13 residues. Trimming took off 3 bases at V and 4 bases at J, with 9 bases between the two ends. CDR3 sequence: CASSFGQSYGYTF. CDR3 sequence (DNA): TGTGCCAGCAGCTTTGGACAGAGCTATGGCTACACCTTC.

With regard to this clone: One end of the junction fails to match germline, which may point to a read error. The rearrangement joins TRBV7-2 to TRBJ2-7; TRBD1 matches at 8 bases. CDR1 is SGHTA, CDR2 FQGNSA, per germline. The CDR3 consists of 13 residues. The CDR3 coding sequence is TGTGCCAGCAGCCTAGACGGTTCAGGGGGCTTGAACTTC. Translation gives CASSLDGSGGLNF.

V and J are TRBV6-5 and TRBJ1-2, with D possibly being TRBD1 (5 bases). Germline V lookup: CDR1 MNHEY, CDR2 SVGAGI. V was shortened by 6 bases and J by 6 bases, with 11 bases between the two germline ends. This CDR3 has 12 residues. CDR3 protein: CASSSAGHGYTF. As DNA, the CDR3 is TGTGCCAGCAGCTCGGCGGGGCATGGCTACACCTTC.

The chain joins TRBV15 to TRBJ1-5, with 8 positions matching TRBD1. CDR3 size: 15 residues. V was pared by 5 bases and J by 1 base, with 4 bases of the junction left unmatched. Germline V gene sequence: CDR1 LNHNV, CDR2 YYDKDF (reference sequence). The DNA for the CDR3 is TGTGCCACCAGCCCACAGGGGGTGAGCAATCAGCCCCAGCATTTT. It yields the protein CATSPQGVSNQPQHF.

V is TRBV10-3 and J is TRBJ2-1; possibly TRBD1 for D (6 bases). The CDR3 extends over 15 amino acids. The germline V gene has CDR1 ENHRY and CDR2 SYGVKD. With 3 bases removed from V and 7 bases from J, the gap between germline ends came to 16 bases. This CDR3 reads CAISDAPGQLNEQFF. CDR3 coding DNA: TGTGCCATCAGTGATGCTCCGGGACAATTAAATGAGCAGTTCTTC.

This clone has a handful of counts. The CDR3 protein is CASSEGTSGSYEQYF. CDR3 sequence (DNA): TGTGCCAGCAGTGAAGGGACTAGCGGGAGCTACGAGCAGTACTTC. The chain has TRBV6-1 and TRBJ2-7, with 13 positions matching TRBD2. Germline-derived CDR1 and CDR2 are MNHNS and SASEGT. Trimming took 1 base from V and 3 from J; bases not matched to a gene: 0. This CDR3 is built from 15 residues.

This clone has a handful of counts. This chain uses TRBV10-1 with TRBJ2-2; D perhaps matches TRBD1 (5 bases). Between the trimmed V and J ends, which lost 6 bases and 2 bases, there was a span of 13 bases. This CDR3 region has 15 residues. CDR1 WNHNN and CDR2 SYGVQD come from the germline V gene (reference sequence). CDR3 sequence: CASRSTDPNTGELFF. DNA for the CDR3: TGCGCCAGCAGGTCGACAGACCCTAACACCGGGGAGCTGTTTTTT.

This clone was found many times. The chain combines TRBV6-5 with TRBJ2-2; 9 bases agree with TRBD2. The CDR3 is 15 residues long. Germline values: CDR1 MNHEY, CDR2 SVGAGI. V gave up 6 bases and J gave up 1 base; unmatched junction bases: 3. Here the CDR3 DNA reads TGTGCCAGCAGCCTAGCGGGAATGAACACCGGGGAGCTGTTTTTT. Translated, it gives CASSLAGMNTGELFF.

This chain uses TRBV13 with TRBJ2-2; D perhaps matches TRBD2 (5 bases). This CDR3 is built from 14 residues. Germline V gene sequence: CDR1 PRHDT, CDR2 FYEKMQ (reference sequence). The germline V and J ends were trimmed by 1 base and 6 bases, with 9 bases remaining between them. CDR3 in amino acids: CASSLEAVPGELFF. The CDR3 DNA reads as TGTGCCAGCAGCTTAGAAGCGGTTCCCGGGGAGCTGTTTTTT.

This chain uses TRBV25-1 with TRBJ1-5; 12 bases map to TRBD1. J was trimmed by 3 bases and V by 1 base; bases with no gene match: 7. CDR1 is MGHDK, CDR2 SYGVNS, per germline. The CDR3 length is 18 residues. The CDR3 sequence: CASSESGGTGGTNQPQHF. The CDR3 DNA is TGTGCCAGCAGTGAATCGGGGGGGACAGGGGGCACCAATCAGCCCCAGCATTTT.

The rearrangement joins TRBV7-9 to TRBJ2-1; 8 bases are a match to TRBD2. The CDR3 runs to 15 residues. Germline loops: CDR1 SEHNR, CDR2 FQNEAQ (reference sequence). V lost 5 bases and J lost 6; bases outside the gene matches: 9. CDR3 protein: CASSIVAGPPNEQFF. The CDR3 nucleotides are TGTGCCAGCAGCATAGTAGCGGGACCCCCCAATGAGCAGTTCTTC.

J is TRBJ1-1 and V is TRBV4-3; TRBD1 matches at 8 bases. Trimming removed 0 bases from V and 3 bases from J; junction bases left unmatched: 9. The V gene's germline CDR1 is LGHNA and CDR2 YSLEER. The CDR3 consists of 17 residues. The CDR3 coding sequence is TGCGCCAGCAGCCAAGATTCAGGGGGCGCGGATTACACTGAAGCTTTCTTT. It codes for CASSQDSGGADYTEAFF.

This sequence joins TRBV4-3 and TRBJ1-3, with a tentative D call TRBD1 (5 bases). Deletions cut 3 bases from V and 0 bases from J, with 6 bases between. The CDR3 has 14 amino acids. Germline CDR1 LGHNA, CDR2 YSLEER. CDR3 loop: CASSQDNSGNTIYF. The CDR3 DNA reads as TGCGCCAGCAGCCAGGACAACTCTGGAAACACCATATATTTT.

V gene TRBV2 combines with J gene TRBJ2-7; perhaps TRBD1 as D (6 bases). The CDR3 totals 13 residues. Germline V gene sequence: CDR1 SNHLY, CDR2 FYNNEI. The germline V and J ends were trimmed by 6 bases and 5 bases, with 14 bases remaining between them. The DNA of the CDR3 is TGTGCCAGCAGCGAACAGGGATTCAACGAGCAGTACTTC. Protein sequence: CASSEQGFNEQYF.

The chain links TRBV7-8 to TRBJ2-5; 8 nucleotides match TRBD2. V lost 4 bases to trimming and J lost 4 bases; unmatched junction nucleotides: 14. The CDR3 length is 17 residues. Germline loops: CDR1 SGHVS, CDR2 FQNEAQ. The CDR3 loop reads CASSSYDGTRGPETQYF. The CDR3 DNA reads TGTGCCAGCAGCTCGTACGACGGGACTAGGGGCCCAGAGACCCAGTACTTC.

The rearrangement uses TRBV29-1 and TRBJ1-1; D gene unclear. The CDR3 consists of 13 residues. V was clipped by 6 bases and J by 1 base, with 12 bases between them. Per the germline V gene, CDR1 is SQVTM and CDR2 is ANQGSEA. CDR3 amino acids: CSVRENENTEAFF. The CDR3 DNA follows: TGCAGCGTCCGCGAGAACGAGAACACTGAAGCTTTCTTT.

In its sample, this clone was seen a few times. The CDR3 sequence: CATSRGQGPLSGNTIYF. CDR3 sequence (DNA): TGTGCCACCAGCAGAGGACAGGGGCCACTCTCTGGAAACACCATATATTTT. This rearrangement joins TRBV15 to TRBJ1-3, with TRBD1 matching 8 bases. Germline V gene lookup returns CDR1 LNHNV and CDR2 YYDKDF (reference sequence). This CDR3 is built from 17 residues. V lost 1 base, J lost 0 bases, and 5 bases stayed unmatched.